This TCR beta chain was observed in a study of Ad26.COV2.S vaccination and SARS-CoV-2 variants. Study details: Intramuscular Ad26.COV2.S at 5x10^10 or 1x10^11 viral particles.

Repertoires were generated with immunoSEQ multiplex PCR, while TCRdb's copy carries only in-frame clones and drops some. The sample lists 300,000 to 400,000 clones, about 88% occurring once. This CDR3 contains 14 residues. V was pared by 5 bases and J by 8 bases, with 18 bases between. Germline V gives CDR1 SEHNR, CDR2 FQNEAQ (reference sequence). Sample treatment: about 20 received Ad26.COV2.S at low or high dose, single or two shots; several received placebo; per-sample allocation not given. Sampling took place 63 days after the first vaccine or placebo injection. The source was peripheral blood, collected in a trial of Ad26.COV2.S vaccine versus placebo. The sequence was obtained from a person between 18 and 59 years old who received the Ad26.COV2.S COVID-19 vaccine or a placebo. This chain joins TRBV7-9 and TRBJ1-2; no clear D gene. Here the CDR3 reads CASSPGQETGGYTF. The CDR3 region has the DNA TGTGCCAGCAGCCCCGGCCAGGAGACGGGGGGCTACACCTTC.